The text below deals with one TCR beta chain. Its target is not known. There are 16 residues in the CDR3. Trimming took off 3 bases at V and 1 base at J, with 16 bases between the two ends. Germline CDR1 and CDR2: SGHRS and YFSETQ. Primers included in the PCR were 60 Vbeta and 13 Jbeta primers. Method: immunoSEQ multiplex PCR; TCRdb's copy keeps in-frame clones and lacks some. The sample has around 68,000 clones; around 72% are singletons. This entry belongs to a study of cytomegalovirus exposure and HLA in healthy donors. Findings of the study overall: The authors excluded some V segments, including TRBV6-2 and TRBV6-3, as indistinguishable. Some TCR beta chains (over 150 of them) were listed as cytomegalovirus-associated. TCR beta chains associated with HLA were, in a later analysis, more clonally expanded than equally common others.

This TCR was recovered from a woman in her twenties or thirties in good health and CMV-seropositive. The V and J genes are TRBV5-1 and TRBJ1-2; D is ambiguous. Sequenced: PBMCs. The CDR3 DNA reads as TGCGCCAGCAGCTCTCCCCGAACGGGAGGTAACTATGGCTACACCTTC. It codes for CASSSPRTGGNYGYTF.